What follows describes a single TCR beta chain. This study enrolled people aged roughly 18 to 100 from roughly 24 US geographic areas. Two negative PCRs, clearance, or symptom resolution were required of recovered Cohort 3 donors. In the authors' methods: From reference gene primer amplification, estimates of nucleated cell counts were derived. Method: immunoSEQ multiplex PCR; TCRdb's copy keeps in-frame clones and lacks some. V, J and clone size reflect that table, while D and trimming were determined from the DNA. In the table there are some 240,000 clones, approximately 84% of which are singletons. This entry belongs to a study of blood T cell repertoires in COVID-19. Turning to the study itself: The cDNA or gDNA used as material had been derived from T cells, B-cell-depleted T cells, or PBMCs.

The clonotype comes from a man in his fifties or sixties who had recovered from COVID-19. Material for sequencing was PBMCs or T cells enriched from blood (not recorded which).

The CDR3 region has the DNA TGTGCCAGCGCTAGCGGGGGTTCAACGAACACCGGGGAGCTGTTTTTT. This sequence encodes CASASGGSTNTGELFF. The chain recombines TRBV5-4 with TRBJ2-2; 10 nucleotides match TRBD2. The J segment lost 0 bases and the V segment lost 7 bases, leaving 6 bases of the junction unmatched. Germline V gene sequence: CDR1 SGHNT, CDR2 YYREEE (reference sequence). The CDR3 covers 16 residues.